These 25 T cell receptor beta chains share one sample of origin, sequenced in a study of T cell repertoires in cytomegalovirus infection. TCRdb re-derived calls from the reads in MiXCR, one entry per CDR3 protein. The profile covers 750,000 to 950,000 distinct CDR3 sequences, with 25% to 30% appearing a single time and less than 15% taken by the ten largest. No antigen has been assigned to these receptors. Sequenced here: cultured CD8+ T cells from PBMCs, sampled from culture after CMV antigen stimulation. These receptors were collected from a human donor in good health (CMV status not recorded). Some clones in this sample may be carry-over from other donors' samples.

Regarding this clonotype: The limits of the CDR3 on the DNA are not certain, so only TCRdb's listed CDR3 is given. This chain uses TRBV7-5 with TRBJ1-1; the table's D call of TRBD1 was not tested on the DNA. TRBV7-5 is a listed pseudogene. The length of the CDR3 is 18 amino acids, counting both ends. The CDR3 reads CISVSDAYGQGENTEAFF.

This clonotype was found a few times. The rearrangement joins TRBV11-2 to TRBJ2-3, with a possible D match to TRBD1 (6 bases). This CDR3 has 15 amino acids. Germline assignment: CDR1 SGHAT and CDR2 FQNNGV. Trimming pared 7 bases from V and 2 bases from J, leaving 16 bases between. Written as DNA, the CDR3 is TGTGCCAGCAATAACCCCCAGGGGATCACAGATACGCAGTATTTT. This translates into CASNNPQGITDTQYF. The full variable domain, rest sourced from reference TRBV11-2 and TRBJ2-3, is EAGVAQSPRYKIIEKRQSVAFWCNPISGHATLYWYQQILGQGPKLLIQFQNNGVVDDSQLPKDRFSAERLKGVDSTLKIQPAKLEDSAVYLCASNNPQGITDTQYFGPGTRLTVL.

Many counts were recorded for this clonotype. The gene calls are TRBV7-2 and TRBJ1-1; the D gene is possibly TRBD1 (5 bases). The CDR3 loop spans 15 amino acids. The V and J ends lost 3 bases and 0 bases respectively, with 11 bases between them. The germline V gene encodes CDR1 SGHTA and CDR2 FQGNSA. CDR3 nucleotides: TGTGCCAGCAGCTTCCGGGTGGGGGTGAACACTGAAGCTTTCTTT. This codes for CASSFRVGVNTEAFF. Full variable domain (outside the CDR3, taken from reference TRBV7-2 and TRBJ1-1): GAGVSQSPSNKVTEKGKDVELRCDPISGHTALYWYRQSLGQGLEFLIYFQGNSAPDKSGLPSDRFSAERTGGSVSTLTIQRTQQEDSAVYLCASSFRVGVNTEAFFGQGTRLTVV.

In this sample, this clonotype turned up many times. This rearrangement joins TRBV7-9 to TRBJ1-1; 12 bases map to TRBD1. The CDR3 is made up of 18 amino acids. Germline V gene data show CDR1 as SEHNR and CDR2 as FQNEAQ (reference sequence). The J segment lost 1 base and the V segment lost 6 bases, leaving 12 bases of the junction unmatched. The chain's CDR3 is CASSPLRGQGASNTEAFF. CDR3 sequence (DNA): TGTGCCAGCAGTCCCCTGCGGGGACAGGGGGCTTCGAACACTGAAGCTTTCTTT.

This clonotype was detected a few times. The chain links TRBV2 to TRBJ2-2; tentative D call: TRBD1 (6 bases). Deletions cut 2 bases from V and 0 bases from J, with 13 bases between. This CDR3 has 17 residues. Germline-derived CDR1 and CDR2 are SNHLY and FYNNEI. DNA for the CDR3: TGTGCCAGCAGTGAATCAGGGGCGCCCGCGAACACCGGGGAGCTGTTTTTT. Encoded protein: CASSESGAPANTGELFF.

This sequence joins TRBV20-1 and TRBJ1-1; 9 nucleotides line up with TRBD1. Germline CDR1 reads DFQATT; CDR2 reads SNEGSKA (reference sequence). CDR3 length equals 12 residues. V lost 6 bases and J lost 3; bases outside the gene matches: 2. The chain's CDR3 is CSAGQGYTEAFF. CDR3 bases: TGCAGTGCCGGACAGGGGTACACTGAAGCTTTCTTT.

This chain uses TRBV4-1 with TRBJ2-7, with 9 bases that match TRBD1. The germline gives CDR1 MGHRA, CDR2 YSYEKL. The CDR3 loop spans 16 amino acids. With 0 bases clipped from V and 2 bases from J, the junction kept 5 bases outside the gene matches. The CDR3 loop reads CASSQERGQGPYEQYF. CDR3 nucleotides: TGCGCCAGCAGCCAAGAACGGGGACAGGGACCCTACGAGCAGTACTTC.

A few counts support this clonotype. The chain combines TRBV19 with TRBJ2-7; maybe TRBD1 (5 bases). This CDR3 has 15 residues. Trimming shortened V by 2 bases and J by 3 bases, and 14 bases separated the two germline ends. CDR1 and CDR2 (germline): LNHDA, SQIVND (reference sequence). The CDR3 region has the DNA TGTGCCAGTAGTATACTTTTTACAGGAAACTACGAGCAGTACTTC. It translates to CASSILFTGNYEQYF.

Remarks on this clonotype: Likely a read error: the CDR3 ends without its conserved phenylalanine or tryptophan. The limits of the CDR3 on the DNA are not certain, so only TCRdb's listed CDR3 is given. The chain employs TRBV23-1 and TRBJ2-7. TRBV23-1 is an open reading frame, and its role is uncertain. The CDR3 has 10 residues if both end residues are counted. CDR3 sequence: CASSQSTGWD.

About this clonotype: An end of the junction does not agree with germline; a read error may underlie this. This rearrangement joins TRBV2 to TRBJ2-2; no firm D call. The CDR3 consists of 14 residues. Germline CDR1 is SNHLY and CDR2 is FYNNEI. CDR3 sequence reads: CASSEDAYTGELFF. DNA for the CDR3: TGTGCCAGCAGCGAAGACGCCTACACCGGGGAGCTGTTTTTT.

This clonotype was recorded a few times. This rearrangement joins TRBV4-1 to TRBJ2-5; D gene uncertain. Germline lookup yields CDR1 MGHRA and CDR2 YSYEKL. The CDR3 totals 13 residues. Trimming took 1 base from V and 2 from J, leaving 5 bases between them. The CDR3 nucleotides read TGCGCCAGCAGCCAAGTGCGGCAAGAGACCCAGTACTTC. Protein: CASSQVRQETQYF.

V gene TRBV7-3 combines with J gene TRBJ2-1; the match to TRBD2 covers 8 bases. J lost 4 bases, V lost 0 bases, and 5 bases had no gene match. The CDR3 consists of 16 residues. Germline V gene lookup returns CDR1 SGHTA and CDR2 FQGTGA. CDR3 sequence: CASSLTLGGGYNEQFF. CDR3 sequence (DNA): TGTGCCAGCAGCTTAACGTTAGGCGGGGGGTACAATGAGCAGTTCTTC.

The sample holds a few counts of this clonotype. The genes are TRBV6-2 or TRBV6-3 and TRBJ2-1; D is possibly TRBD2 (6 bases). This CDR3 is built from 17 residues. Trimming shortened V by 5 bases and J by 6 bases, and 23 bases separated the two germline ends. Germline CDR1 MNHEY, CDR2 SVGEGT. The CDR3 is CASSARATGLPFNEQFF. Here the CDR3 DNA reads TGTGCCAGCAGTGCTCGGGCCACGGGACTCCCCTTCAATGAGCAGTTCTTC.

The V and J genes are TRBV12-3 or TRBV12-4 and TRBJ2-1, with 13 bases aligning to TRBD2. The CDR3 sequence is 14 residues long. The J segment lost 9 bases and the V segment lost 6 bases, leaving 5 bases of the junction unmatched. CDR3 in DNA: TGTGCCAGCAGCACTAGCGGGGGGGCCACTGAGCAGTTCTTC. Its translation is CASSTSGGATEQFF.

CDR3 loop: CASRSHSSNQPQHF. As DNA, the CDR3 is TGTGCCAGCAGGTCACACAGTAGCAATCAGCCCCAGCATTTT. The chain uses TRBV27 and TRBJ1-5; D uncertain. Germline CDR1 MNHEY, CDR2 SMNVEV (reference sequence). V was trimmed by 6 bases and J by 0 bases, leaving 9 bases between them. The CDR3 has 14 amino acids.

The table lists this clonotype with a few counts. The chain combines TRBV27 with TRBJ1-2; D might be TRBD1 (6 bases). This CDR3 is built from 14 residues. Germline-derived CDR1 and CDR2 are MNHEY and SMNVEV (reference sequence). Trimming pared 4 bases from V and 6 bases from J, leaving 15 bases between. In DNA, the CDR3 is TGTGCCAGCAGTTCGCCCACAGGGTCTGATGGCTACACCTTC. Translated, it gives CASSSPTGSDGYTF.

The chain couples TRBV27 to TRBJ2-1, with TRBD1 identical over 9 bases. V was pared by 8 bases and J by 4 bases, with 3 bases of the junction left unmatched. The length of the CDR3 is 13 residues. Germline CDR1 and CDR2: MNHEY and SMNVEV (reference sequence). In DNA, the CDR3 is TGTGCCAGCGGGACAGGGTATTACAATGAGCAGTTCTTC. Protein: CASGTGYYNEQFF.

The chain links TRBV5-6 to TRBJ1-1; 8 bases agree with TRBD1. J gave up 5 bases and V 4 bases, and 13 bases lay outside the gene matches. CDR3 length equals 16 residues. Germline V gives CDR1 SGHDT, CDR2 YYEEEE. The CDR3 coding sequence is TGTGCCAGCAGCCTCCCGCCCGGACAGGGTAAAACTGAAGCTTTCTTT. This encodes CASSLPPGQGKTEAFF.

This clonotype was seen once. This rearrangement joins TRBV6-2 or TRBV6-3 to TRBJ1-2; 7 bases line up with TRBD1. This CDR3 contains 16 residues. Germline-derived CDR1 and CDR2 are MNHEY and SVGEGT. The junction had 14 bases not matched to a gene; V was cut back by 5 bases and J by 5 bases. The CDR3 coding sequence is TGTGCCAGCAGTCCCCAAGTTCCGGACAGGTTATATGGCTACACCTTC. This gives the protein CASSPQVPDRLYGYTF.

The chain links TRBV29-1 to TRBJ1-2; TRBD1 matches 9 bases. This CDR3 contains 15 residues. Germline CDR1 and CDR2: SQVTM and ANQGSEA. V dropped 4 bases and J dropped 6; count of bases not matched to a gene: 12. The CDR3 is CSVADPGQGTDGYTF. The CDR3 nucleotides are TGCAGCGTTGCCGATCCGGGACAGGGTACCGATGGCTACACCTTC.

This rearrangement joins TRBV11-2 to TRBJ1-6; 8 nucleotides match TRBD1. The germline V gene encodes CDR1 SGHAT and CDR2 FQNNGV. V lost 5 bases and J lost 7; bases outside the gene matches: 7. The CDR3 extends over 15 amino acids. CDR3: CASSGQGIENSPLHF. The CDR3 nucleotides read TGTGCCAGCAGCGGACAGGGTATAGAGAATTCACCCCTCCACTTT.

The chain couples TRBV28 to TRBJ1-1; a weak D match, TRBD1 (5 bases). Germline V lookup: CDR1 MDHEN, CDR2 SYDVKM. Trimming took 8 bases from V and 1 from J, leaving 20 bases between them. The CDR3 contains 16 residues. CDR3: CASSVWDPGPNTEAFF. The CDR3 DNA sequence: TGTGCCAGCTCAGTTTGGGATCCGGGACCGAACACTGAAGCTTTCTTT.

The chain has TRBV6-2 or TRBV6-3 and TRBJ2-6; D is undetermined. The germline V gene encodes CDR1 MNHEY and CDR2 SVGEGT. The CDR3 has 15 amino acids. V dropped 6 bases and J dropped 4 bases, with 13 bases sitting between them. Here the CDR3 reads CASRDPLGGANVLTF. Here the CDR3 DNA reads TGTGCCAGCAGAGACCCTTTAGGCGGGGCCAACGTCCTGACTTTC.

A few counts support this clonotype. The rearrangement uses TRBV19 and TRBJ1-1; D might be TRBD1 (5 bases). V was shortened by 10 bases and J by 4 bases, with 16 bases between the two germline ends. CDR1 and CDR2 (germline): LNHDA, SQIVND (reference sequence). The CDR3 consists of 13 residues. CDR3 coding DNA: TGTGCCACTACGGGGGGAGAGGGCACTGAAGCTTTCTTT. Translation gives CATTGGEGTEAFF.

This clonotype has a handful of counts. The V and J genes are TRBV4-1 and TRBJ1-2; D gene ambiguous. This CDR3 region has 16 residues. Trimming stripped 1 base from V and 0 bases from J, with 12 bases between. Germline-derived CDR1 and CDR2 are MGHRA and YSYEKL. Written as DNA, the CDR3 is TGCGCCAGCAGCCAAGGCGACCTCACTGCTAACTATGGCTACACCTTC. This translates into CASSQGDLTANYGYTF.